The table lists the clone carrying this TCR beta chain with a few counts. Antigen: not known. V dropped 2 bases and J dropped 0 bases, with 14 bases sitting between them. Germline V lookup: CDR1 MNHNY, CDR2 SVGAGI (reference sequence). The CDR3 has 17 amino acids. This specimen comes from a study of T cell repertoires in cytomegalovirus infection. Study in general: In public TCR beta signatures, there were indications of both CMV infection and matching HLA type.

Study-level findings and limits: The ex vivo response was dominated by HLA-C-restricted CMV-specific TCR beta clonotypes.

MiXCR, applied by TCRdb to the reads, yields one record per CDR3 protein. The sample has roughly 800,000 distinct CDR3 sequences, under 35% seen once; the top ten hold around 13%. This specimen was cultured CD8+ T cells from PBMCs, taken from culture after CMV antigen stimulation. The TCR originated in a human donor in good health (CMV status not recorded). Some clones in this sample may be carry-over from other donors' samples. The chain recombines TRBV6-6 with TRBJ1-3, with D uncertain. The CDR3 reads CASSYQLSGASGNTIYF. The DNA of the CDR3 is TGTGCCAGCAGTTACCAACTCTCTGGTGCCTCTGGAAACACCATATATTTT.